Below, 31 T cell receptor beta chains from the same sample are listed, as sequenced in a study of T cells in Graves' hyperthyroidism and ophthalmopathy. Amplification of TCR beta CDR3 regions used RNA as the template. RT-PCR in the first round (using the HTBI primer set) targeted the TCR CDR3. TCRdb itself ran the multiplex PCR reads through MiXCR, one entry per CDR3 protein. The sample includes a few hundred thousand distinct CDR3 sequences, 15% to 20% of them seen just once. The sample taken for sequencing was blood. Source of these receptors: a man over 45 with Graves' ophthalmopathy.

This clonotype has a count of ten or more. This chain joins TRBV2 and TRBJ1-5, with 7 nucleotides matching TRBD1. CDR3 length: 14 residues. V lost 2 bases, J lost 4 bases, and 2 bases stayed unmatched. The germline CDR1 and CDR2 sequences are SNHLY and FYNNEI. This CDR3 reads CASSERDRNQPQHF. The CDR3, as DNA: TGTGCCAGCAGTGAACGGGACAGAAATCAGCCCCAGCATTTT.

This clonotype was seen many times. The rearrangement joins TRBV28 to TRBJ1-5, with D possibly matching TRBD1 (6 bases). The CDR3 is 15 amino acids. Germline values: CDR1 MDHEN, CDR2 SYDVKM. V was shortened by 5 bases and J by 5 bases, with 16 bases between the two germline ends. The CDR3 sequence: CASSPKGGRDQPQHF. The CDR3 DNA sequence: TGTGCCAGCAGTCCGAAGGGGGGGCGAGATCAGCCCCAGCATTTT.

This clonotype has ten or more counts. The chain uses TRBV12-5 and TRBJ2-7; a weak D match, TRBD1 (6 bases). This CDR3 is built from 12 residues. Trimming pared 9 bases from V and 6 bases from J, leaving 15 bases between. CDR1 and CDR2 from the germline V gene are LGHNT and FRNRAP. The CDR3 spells CASRKGVGEQYF. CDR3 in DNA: TGTGCTAGCAGAAAGGGGGTGGGCGAGCAGTACTTC. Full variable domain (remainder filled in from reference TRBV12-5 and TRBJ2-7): DARVTQTPRHKVTEMGQEVTMRCQPILGHNTVFWYRQTMMQGLELLAYFRNRAPLDDSGMPKDRFSAEMPDATLATLKIQPSEPRDSAVYFCASRKGVGEQYFGPGTRLTVT.

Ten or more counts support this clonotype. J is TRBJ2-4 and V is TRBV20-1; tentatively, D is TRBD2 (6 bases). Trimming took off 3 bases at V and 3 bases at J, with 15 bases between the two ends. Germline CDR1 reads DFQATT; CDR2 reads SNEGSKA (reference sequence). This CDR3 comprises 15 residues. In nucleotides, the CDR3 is TGCAGTGCTAGCGGGAGTGGCCTTGGCAAAAACATTCAGTACTTC. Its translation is CSASGSGLGKNIQYF.

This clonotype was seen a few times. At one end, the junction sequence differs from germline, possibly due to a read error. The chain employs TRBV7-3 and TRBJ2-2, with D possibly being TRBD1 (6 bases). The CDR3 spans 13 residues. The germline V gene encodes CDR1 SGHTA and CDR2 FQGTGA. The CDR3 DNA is TGTGCCAGCAGCTTAAGGGACACCGAGGAGCTGTTTTTT. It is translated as CASSLRDTEELFF.

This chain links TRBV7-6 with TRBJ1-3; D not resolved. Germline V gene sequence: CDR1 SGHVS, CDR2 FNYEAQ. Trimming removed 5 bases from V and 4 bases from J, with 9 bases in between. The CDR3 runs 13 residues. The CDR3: CASSQPTGNTIYF. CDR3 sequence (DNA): TGTGCCAGCAGCCAGCCGACAGGAAACACCATATATTTT. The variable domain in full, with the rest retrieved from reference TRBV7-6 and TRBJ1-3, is GAGVSQSPRYKVTKRGQDVALRCDPISGHVSLYWYRQALGQGPEFLTYFNYEAQQDKSGLPNDRFSAERPEGSISTLTIQRTEQRDSAMYRCASSQPTGNTIYFGEGSWLTVV.

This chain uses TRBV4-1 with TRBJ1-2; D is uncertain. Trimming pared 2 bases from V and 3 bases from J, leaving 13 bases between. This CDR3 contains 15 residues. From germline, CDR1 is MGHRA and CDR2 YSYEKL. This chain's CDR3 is CASSQHEVDDYGYTF. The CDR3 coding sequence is TGCGCCAGCAGCCAACACGAGGTGGACGACTATGGCTACACCTTC.

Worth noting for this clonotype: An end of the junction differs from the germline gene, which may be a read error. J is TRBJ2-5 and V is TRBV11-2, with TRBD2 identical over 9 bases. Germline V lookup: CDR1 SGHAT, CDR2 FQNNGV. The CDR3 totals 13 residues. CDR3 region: CASNLAGVETQYF. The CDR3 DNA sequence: TGTGCCAGCAACTTAGCGGGAGTAGAGACCCAGTACTTC.

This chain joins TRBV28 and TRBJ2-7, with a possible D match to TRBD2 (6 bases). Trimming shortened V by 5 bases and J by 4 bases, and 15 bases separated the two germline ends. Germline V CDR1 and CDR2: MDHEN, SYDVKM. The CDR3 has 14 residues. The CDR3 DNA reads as TGTGCCAGCAGTCCGCCGGGGGAGGAATACGAGCAGTACTTC. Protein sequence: CASSPPGEEYEQYF.

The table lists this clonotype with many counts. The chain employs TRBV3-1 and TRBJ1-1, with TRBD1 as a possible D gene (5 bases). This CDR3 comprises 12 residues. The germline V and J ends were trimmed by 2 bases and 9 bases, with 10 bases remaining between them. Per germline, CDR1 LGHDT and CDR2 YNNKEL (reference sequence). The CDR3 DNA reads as TGTGCCAGCAGCCAATCGGACAATCAAGCTTTCTTT. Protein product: CASSQSDNQAFF.

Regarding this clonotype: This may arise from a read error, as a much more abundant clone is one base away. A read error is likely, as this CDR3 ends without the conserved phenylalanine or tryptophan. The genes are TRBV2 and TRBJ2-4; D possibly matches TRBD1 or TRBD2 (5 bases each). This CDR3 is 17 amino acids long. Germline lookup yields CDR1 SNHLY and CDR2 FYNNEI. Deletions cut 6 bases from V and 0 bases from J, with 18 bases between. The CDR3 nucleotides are TGTGCCAGCAGCCACTGGGGGAGCTCCGAAGCCAAAAACATTCAGTACCTC. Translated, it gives CASSHWGSSEAKNIQYL.

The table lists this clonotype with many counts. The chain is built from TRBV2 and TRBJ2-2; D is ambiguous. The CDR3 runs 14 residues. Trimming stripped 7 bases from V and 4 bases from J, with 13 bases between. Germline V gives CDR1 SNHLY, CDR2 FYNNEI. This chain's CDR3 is CASNQNGATGELFF. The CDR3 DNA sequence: TGTGCCAGCAATCAAAACGGCGCCACCGGGGAGCTGTTTTTT.

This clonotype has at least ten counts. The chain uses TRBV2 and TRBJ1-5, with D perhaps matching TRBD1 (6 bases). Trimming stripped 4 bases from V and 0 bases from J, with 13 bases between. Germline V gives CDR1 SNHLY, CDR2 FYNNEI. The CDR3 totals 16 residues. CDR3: CASSGRGGRSNQPQHF. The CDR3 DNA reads TGTGCCAGCAGTGGCAGGGGAGGGCGTAGCAATCAGCCCCAGCATTTT.

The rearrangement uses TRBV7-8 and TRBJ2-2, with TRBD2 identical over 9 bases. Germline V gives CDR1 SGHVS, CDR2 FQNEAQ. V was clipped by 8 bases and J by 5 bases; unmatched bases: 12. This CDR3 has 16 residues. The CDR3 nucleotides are TGTGCCAGCTCCCCGACTGGCGGGAGGGTAACCGGGGAGCTGTTTTTT. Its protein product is CASSPTGGRVTGELFF.

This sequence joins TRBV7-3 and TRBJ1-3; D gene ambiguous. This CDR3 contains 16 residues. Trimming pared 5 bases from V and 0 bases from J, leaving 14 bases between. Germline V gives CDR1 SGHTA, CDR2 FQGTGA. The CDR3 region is CASSPKPQSSGNTIYF. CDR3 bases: TGTGCCAGCAGCCCAAAGCCGCAGAGCTCTGGAAACACCATATATTTT.

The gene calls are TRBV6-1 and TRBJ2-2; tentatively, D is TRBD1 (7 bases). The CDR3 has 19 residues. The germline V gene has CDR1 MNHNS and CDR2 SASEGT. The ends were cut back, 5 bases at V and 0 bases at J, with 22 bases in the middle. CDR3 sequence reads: CASSYDGNRGLANTGELFF. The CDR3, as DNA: TGTGCCAGCAGTTATGATGGAAACAGGGGACTCGCGAACACCGGGGAGCTGTTTTTT.

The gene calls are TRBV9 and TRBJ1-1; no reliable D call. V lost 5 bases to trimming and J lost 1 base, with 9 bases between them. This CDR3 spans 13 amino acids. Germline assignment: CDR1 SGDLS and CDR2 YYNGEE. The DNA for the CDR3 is TGTGCCAGCAGGAGCAGCCAGAACACTGAAGCTTTCTTT. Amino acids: CASRSSQNTEAFF.

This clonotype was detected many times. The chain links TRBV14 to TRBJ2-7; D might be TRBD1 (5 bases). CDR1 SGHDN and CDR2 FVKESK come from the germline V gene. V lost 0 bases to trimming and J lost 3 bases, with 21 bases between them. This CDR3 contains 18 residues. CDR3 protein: CASSQDRRAPGLIYEQYF. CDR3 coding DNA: TGTGCCAGCAGCCAAGATCGCAGGGCGCCTGGCCTTATCTACGAGCAGTACTTC.

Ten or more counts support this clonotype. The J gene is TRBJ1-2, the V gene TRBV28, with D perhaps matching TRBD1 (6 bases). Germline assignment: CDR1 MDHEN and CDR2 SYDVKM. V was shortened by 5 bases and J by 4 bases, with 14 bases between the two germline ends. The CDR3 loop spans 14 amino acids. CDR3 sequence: CASSVDRTLYGYTF. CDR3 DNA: TGTGCCAGCAGTGTTGACAGGACGCTCTATGGCTACACCTTC.

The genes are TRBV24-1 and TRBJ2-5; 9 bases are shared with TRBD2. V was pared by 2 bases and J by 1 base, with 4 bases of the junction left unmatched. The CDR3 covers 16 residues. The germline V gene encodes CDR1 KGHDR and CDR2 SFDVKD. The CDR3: CATSDSTSGFQETQYF. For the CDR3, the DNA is TGTGCCACCAGTGATTCCACTAGCGGGTTCCAAGAGACCCAGTACTTC.

The CDR3 loop is CSARPGAGGNNEQFF. The CDR3 nucleotides read TGCAGTGCTAGACCCGGAGCGGGAGGCAACAATGAGCAGTTCTTC. V and J are TRBV20-1 and TRBJ2-1; 9 nucleotides line up with TRBD2. The CDR3 is 15 residues long. J was trimmed by 5 bases and V by 2 bases; bases with no gene match: 7. CDR1 is DFQATT and CDR2 is SNEGSKA in the germline V gene (reference sequence).

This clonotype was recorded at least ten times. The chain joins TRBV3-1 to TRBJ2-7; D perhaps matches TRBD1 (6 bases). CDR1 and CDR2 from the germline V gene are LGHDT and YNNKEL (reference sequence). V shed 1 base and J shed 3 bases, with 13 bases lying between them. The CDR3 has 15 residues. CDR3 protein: CASSQGRGSFYEQYF. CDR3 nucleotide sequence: TGTGCCAGCAGCCAAGGTAGGGGGAGCTTCTACGAGCAGTACTTC.

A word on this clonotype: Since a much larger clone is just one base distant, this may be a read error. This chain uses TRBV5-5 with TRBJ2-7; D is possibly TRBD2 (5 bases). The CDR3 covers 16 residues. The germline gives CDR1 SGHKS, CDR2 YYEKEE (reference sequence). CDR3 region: CAGSLDFRRSSYEQYF. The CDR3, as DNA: TGTGCCGGCAGCTTGGACTTCCGACGCAGCTCCTACGAGCAGTACTTC.

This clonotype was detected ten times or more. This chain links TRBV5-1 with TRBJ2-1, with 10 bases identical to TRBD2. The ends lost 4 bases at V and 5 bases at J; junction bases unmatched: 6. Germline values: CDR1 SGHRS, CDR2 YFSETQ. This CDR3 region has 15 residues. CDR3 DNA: TGCGCCAGCAGCCCGCGACTAGCGGGTGACAATGAGCAGTTCTTC. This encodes CASSPRLAGDNEQFF. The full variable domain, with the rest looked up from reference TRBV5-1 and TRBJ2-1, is KAGVTQTPRYLIKTRGQQVTLSCSPISGHRSVSWYQQTPGQGLQFLFEYFSETQRNKGNFPGRFSGRQFSNSRSEMNVSTLELGDSALYLCASSPRLAGDNEQFFGPGTRLTVL.

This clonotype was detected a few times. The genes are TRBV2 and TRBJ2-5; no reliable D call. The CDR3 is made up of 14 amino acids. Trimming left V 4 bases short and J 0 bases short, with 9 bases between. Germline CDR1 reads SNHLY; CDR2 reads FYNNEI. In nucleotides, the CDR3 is TGTGCCAGCAGTGCCCAATGGTACCAAGAGACCCAGTACTTC. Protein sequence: CASSAQWYQETQYF. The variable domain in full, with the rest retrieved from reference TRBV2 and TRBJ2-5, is EPEVTQTPSHQVTQMGQEVILRCVPISNHLYFYWYRQILGQKVEFLVSFYNNEISEKSEIFDDQFSVERPDGSNFTLKIRSTKLEDSAMYFCASSAQWYQETQYFGPGTRLLVL.

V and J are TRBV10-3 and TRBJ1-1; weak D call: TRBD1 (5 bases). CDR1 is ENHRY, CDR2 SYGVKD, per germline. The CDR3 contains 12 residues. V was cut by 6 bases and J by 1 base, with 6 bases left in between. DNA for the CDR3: TGTGCCATCAGGACAGAGAACACTGAAGCTTTCTTT. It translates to CAIRTENTEAFF.

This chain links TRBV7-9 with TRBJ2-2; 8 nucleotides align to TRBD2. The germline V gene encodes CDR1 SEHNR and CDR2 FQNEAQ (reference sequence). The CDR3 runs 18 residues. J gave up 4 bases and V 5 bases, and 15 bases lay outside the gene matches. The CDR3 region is CASSKWIAGNWVTGELFF. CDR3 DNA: TGTGCCAGCAGCAAGTGGATAGCGGGGAATTGGGTCACCGGGGAGCTGTTTTTT.

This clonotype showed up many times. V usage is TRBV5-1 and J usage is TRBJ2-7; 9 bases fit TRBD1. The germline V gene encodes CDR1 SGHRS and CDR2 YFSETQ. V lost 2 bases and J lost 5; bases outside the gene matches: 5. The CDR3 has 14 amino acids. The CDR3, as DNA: TGCGCCAGCAGCTTTCCCGGGACAGGGCACGAGCAGTACTTC. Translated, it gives CASSFPGTGHEQYF.

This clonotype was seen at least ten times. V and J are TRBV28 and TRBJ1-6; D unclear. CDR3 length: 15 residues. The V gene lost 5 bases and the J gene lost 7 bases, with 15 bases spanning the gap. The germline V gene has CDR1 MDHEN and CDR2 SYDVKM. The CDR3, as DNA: TGTGCCAGCAGTCCCCCCGGGCCGAGAAATTCACCCCTCCACTTT. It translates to CASSPPGPRNSPLHF. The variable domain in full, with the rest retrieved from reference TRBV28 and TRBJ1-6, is DVKVTQSSRYLVKRTGEKVFLECVQDMDHENMFWYRQDPGLGLRLIYFSYDVKMKEKGDIPEGYSVSREKKERFSLILESASTNQTSMYLCASSPPGPRNSPLHFGNGTRLTVT.

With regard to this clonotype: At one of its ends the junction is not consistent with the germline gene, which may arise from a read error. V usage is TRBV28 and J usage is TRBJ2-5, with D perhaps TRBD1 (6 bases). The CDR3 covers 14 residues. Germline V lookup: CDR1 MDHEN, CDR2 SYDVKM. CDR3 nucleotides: TGTGCCAGCAGTTCCCCCCGTCGGCACAGGGACCGAGACTTC. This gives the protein CASSSPRRHRDRDF.

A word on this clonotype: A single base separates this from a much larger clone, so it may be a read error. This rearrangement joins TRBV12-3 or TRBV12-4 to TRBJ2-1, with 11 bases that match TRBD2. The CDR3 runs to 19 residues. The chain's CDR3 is CASTPRASGRSGSYNGQFF. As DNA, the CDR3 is TGTGCCAGCACCCCACGGGCTAGCGGGAGGTCAGGGTCCTACAATGGGCAGTTCTTC.